The clone carrying this T cell receptor beta chain was counted many times. This CDR3 is 18 amino acids long. Germline V gene lookup returns CDR1 DFQATT and CDR2 SNEGSKA (reference sequence). The J segment lost 6 bases and the V segment lost 0 bases, leaving 11 bases of the junction unmatched. The data were taken from a study of breast tumors, draining lymph nodes, adjacent tissues. In TCRdb, the multiplex PCR reads were re-called with MiXCR into one record per CDR3 protein. The data show about 230,000 distinct CDR3 sequences, 32% seen once. Samples came from axillary lymph nodes draining the breast cancer.

Sequenced sample: axillary lymph node tissue. This rearrangement joins TRBV20-1 to TRBJ2-1; 13 bases fit TRBD2. The sequence was collected from a female donor with breast cancer. Some clones in this sample may be carry-over from other donors' samples. The CDR3 coding sequence is TGCAGTGCTAGAGAATTCCTCTCAACTAGCGGGAGGGCCAATGAGCAGTTCTTC. It codes for CSAREFLSTSGRANEQFF.